This TCR beta chain was observed in a study of somatic mutations in cytotoxic T cells in rheumatoid arthritis. Study at large: Sorting by flow gave nearly 100% purity for some V beta antibody-stained T-cell populations, including V beta1+ cells sequenced for TCRB. Study observations and caveats: Unidentified antigens were the targets of the expanded CD8+ clones. There was no significant difference in CD8+ T-cell clonality between rheumatoid arthritis patients and age-matched healthy controls.

Note on this clone: What it binds is not known.

Clones were read by immunoSEQ multiplex PCR, and TCRdb kept only the in-frame ones, dropping some. This table holds 12,000 or so clones, approximately 80% found once. CDR1 is MNHEY and CDR2 is SVGAGI in the germline V gene. The CDR3 totals 10 residues. V lost 8 bases to trimming and J lost 5 bases, with 4 bases between them. Separation of CD4+ and CD8+ cells was performed by positive magnetic bead selection, and purity was verified by flow cytometry. This chain connects TRBV6-5 to TRBJ2-1; D remains ambiguous. The sample consisted of CD8+ T cells sorted from blood. The source is a man aged 50 to 59 in good health. The CDR3 nucleotides read TGTGCCAGCGGAAACAATGAGCAGTTCTTC. Amino acids: CASGNNEQFF.